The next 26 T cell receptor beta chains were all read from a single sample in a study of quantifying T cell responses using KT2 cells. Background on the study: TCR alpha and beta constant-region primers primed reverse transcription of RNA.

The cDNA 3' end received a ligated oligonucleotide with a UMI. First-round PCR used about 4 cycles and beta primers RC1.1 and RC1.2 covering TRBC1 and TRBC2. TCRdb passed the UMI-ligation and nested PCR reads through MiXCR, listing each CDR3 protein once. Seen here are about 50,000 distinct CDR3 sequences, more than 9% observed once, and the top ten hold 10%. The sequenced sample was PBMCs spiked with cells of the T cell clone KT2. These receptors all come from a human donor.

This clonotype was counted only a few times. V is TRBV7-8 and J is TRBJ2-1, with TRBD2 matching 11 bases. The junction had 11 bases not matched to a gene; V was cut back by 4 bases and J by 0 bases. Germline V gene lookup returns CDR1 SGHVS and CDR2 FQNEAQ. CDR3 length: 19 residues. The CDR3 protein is CASSSLAGGSLSSYNEQFF. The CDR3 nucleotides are TGTGCCAGCAGCTCTTTAGCGGGAGGGAGCCTAAGCTCCTACAATGAGCAGTTCTTC.

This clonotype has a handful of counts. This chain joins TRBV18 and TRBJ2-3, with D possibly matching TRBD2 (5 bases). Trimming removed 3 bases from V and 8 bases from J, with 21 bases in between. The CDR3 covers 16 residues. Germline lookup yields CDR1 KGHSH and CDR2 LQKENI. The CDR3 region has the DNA TGTGCCAGCTCACCCCGTGCAGCGGCTGATCAGCGTACGCAGTATTTT. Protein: CASSPRAAADQRTQYF.

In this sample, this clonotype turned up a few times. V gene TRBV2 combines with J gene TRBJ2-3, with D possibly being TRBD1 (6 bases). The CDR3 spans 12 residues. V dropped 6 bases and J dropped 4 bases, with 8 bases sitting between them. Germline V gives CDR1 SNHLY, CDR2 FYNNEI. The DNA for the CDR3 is TGTGCCAGCAGGACAGGTGCAGATACGCAGTATTTT. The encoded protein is CASRTGADTQYF. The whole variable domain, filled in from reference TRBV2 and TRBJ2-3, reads EPEVTQTPSHQVTQMGQEVILRCVPISNHLYFYWYRQILGQKVEFLVSFYNNEISEKSEIFDDQFSVERPDGSNFTLKIRSTKLEDSAMYFCASRTGADTQYFGPGTRLTVL.

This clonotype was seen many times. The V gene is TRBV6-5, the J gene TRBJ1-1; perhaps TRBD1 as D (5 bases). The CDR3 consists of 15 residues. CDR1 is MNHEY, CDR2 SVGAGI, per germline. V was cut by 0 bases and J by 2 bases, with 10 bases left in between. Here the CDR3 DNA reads TGTGCCAGCAGTTACTCGAACAGGCTAAACACTGAAGCTTTCTTT. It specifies CASSYSNRLNTEAFF.

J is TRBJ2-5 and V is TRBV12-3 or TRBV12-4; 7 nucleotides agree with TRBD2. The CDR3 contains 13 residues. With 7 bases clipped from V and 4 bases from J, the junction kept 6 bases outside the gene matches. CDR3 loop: CASNYPGGETQYF. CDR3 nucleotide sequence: TGTGCCAGCAACTACCCGGGGGGAGAGACCCAGTACTTC.

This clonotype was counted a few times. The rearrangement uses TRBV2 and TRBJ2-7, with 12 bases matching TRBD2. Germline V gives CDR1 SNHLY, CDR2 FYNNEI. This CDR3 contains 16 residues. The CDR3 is CATSSVGTSGSVEQYF. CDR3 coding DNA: TGTGCTACCTCTTCCGTCGGGACTAGCGGGTCGGTCGAGCAGTACTTC.

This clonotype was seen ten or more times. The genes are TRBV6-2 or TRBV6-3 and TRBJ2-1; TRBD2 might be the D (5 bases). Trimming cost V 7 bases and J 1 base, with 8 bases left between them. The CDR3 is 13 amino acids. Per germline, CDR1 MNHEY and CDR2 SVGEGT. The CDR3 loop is CASTEGSYNEQFF. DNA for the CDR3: TGTGCCAGCACAGAGGGTTCCTACAATGAGCAGTTCTTC.

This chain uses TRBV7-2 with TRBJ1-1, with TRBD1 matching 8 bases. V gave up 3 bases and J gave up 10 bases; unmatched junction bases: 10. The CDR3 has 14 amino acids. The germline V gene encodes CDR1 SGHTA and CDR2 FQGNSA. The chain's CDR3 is CASSFQGAALGAFF. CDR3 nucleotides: TGTGCCAGCAGCTTCCAGGGGGCGGCCTTAGGAGCTTTCTTT.

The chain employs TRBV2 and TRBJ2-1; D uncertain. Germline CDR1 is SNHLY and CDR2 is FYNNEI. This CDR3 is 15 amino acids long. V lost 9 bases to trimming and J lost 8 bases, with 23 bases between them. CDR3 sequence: CASKARSSDTHEQFF. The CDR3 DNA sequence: TGTGCCAGTAAGGCCAGGTCCTCCGATACACATGAGCAGTTCTTC.

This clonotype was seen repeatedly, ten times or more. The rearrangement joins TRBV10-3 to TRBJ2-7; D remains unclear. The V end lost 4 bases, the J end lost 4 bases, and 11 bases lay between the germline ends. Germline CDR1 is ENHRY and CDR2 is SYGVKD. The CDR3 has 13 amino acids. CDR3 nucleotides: TGTGCCATCAGTGGGTTCGAGACTTACGAGCAGTACTTC. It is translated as CAISGFETYEQYF.

CDR3 DNA sequence: TGTGCCAGCAGTGAAGCAGTGGCGGTCGTTTTTCAGCCCCAGCATTTT. Encoded protein: CASSEAVAVVFQPQHF. The chain uses TRBV2 and TRBJ1-5; no definite D call. The CDR3 extends over 16 amino acids. Germline values: CDR1 SNHLY, CDR2 FYNNEI. Trimming took 0 bases from V and 6 from J, leaving 15 bases between them.

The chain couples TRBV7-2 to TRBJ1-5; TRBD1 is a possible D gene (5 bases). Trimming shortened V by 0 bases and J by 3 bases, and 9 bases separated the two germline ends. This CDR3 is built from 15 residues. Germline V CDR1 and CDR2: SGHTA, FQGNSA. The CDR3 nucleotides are TGTGCCAGCAGCTTAGCGTGGGGCAACAATCAGCCCCAGCATTTT. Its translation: CASSLAWGNNQPQHF.

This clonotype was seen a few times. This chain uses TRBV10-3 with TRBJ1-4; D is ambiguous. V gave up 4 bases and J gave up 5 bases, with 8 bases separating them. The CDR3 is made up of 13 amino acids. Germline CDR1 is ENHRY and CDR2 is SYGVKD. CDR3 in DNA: TGTGCCATCAGTGTGGGATCAAATGAAAAACTGTTTTTT. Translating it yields CAISVGSNEKLFF.

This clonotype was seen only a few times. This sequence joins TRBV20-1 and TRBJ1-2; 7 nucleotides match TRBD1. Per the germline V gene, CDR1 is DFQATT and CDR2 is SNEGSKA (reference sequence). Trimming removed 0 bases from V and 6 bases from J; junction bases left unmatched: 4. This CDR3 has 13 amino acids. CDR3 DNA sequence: TGCAGTGCTAGAGACTTCAGGGGGAATGGCTACACCTTC. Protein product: CSARDFRGNGYTF.

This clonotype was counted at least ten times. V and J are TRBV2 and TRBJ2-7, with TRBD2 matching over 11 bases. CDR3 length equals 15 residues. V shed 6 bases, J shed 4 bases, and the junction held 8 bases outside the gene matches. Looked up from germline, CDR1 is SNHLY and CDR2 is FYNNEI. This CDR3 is CASSPGLAGLYEQYF. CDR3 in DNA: TGTGCCAGCAGCCCTGGACTAGCGGGTCTTTACGAGCAGTACTTC. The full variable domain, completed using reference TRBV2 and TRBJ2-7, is EPEVTQTPSHQVTQMGQEVILRCVPISNHLYFYWYRQILGQKVEFLVSFYNNEISEKSEIFDDQFSVERPDGSNFTLKIRSTKLEDSAMYFCASSPGLAGLYEQYFGPGTRLTVT.

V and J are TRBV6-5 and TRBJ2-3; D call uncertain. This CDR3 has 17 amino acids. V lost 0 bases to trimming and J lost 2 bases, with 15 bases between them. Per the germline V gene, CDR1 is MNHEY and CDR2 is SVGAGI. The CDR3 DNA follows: TGTGCCAGCAGTTACTCGAATGCCCTAGGAAACACAGATACGCAGTATTTT. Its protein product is CASSYSNALGNTDTQYF.

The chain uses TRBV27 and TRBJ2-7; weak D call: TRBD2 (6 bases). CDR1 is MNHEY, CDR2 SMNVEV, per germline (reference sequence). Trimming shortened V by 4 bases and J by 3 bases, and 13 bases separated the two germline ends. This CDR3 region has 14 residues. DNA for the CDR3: TGTGCCAGCAGTTCTGTTCTGGAGGGCTACGAGCAGTACTTC. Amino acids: CASSSVLEGYEQYF.

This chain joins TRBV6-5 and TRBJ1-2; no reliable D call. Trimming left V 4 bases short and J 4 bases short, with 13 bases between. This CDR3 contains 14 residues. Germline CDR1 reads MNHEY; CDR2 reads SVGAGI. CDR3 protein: CASSSPGRVYGYTF. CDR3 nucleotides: TGTGCCAGCAGTTCCCCAGGACGGGTCTATGGCTACACCTTC.

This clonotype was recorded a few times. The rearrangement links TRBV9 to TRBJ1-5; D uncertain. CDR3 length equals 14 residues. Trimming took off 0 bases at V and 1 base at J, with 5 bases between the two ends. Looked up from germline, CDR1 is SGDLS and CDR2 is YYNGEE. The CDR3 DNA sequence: TGTGCCAGCAGCGTAGGACTGAGCAATCAGCCCCAGCATTTT. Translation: CASSVGLSNQPQHF.

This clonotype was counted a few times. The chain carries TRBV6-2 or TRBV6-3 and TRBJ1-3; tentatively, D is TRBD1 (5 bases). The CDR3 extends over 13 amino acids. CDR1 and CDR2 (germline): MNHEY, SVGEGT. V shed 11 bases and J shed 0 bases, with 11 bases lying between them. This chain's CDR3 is CAGQRGSGNTIYF. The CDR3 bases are TGTGCCGGACAAAGAGGCTCTGGAAACACCATATATTTT.

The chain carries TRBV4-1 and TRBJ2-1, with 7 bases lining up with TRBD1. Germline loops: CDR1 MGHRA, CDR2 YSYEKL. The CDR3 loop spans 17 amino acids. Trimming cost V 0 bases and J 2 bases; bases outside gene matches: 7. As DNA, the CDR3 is TGCGCCAGCAGCCAAGATCCCAAAGGGGGCGCCTACAATGAGCAGTTCTTC. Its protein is CASSQDPKGGAYNEQFF.

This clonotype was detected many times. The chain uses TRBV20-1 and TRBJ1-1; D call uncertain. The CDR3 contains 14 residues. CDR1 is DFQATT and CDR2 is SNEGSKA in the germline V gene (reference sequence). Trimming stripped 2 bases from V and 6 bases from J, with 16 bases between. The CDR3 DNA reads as TGCAGTGCTAGAAAATCCGCGTTGAGGGCTGAAGCTTTCTTT. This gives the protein CSARKSALRAEAFF.

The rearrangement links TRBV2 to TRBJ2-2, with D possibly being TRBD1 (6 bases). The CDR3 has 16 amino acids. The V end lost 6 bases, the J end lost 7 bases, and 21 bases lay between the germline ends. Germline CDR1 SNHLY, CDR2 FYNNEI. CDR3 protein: CASRALDRPGGGELFF. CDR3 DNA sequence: TGTGCCAGCAGGGCTCTCGACAGGCCGGGTGGCGGGGAGCTGTTTTTT.

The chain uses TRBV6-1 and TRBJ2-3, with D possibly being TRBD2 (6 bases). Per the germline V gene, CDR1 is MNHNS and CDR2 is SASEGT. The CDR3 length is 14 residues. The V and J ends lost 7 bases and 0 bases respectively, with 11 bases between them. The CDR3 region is CASKREPSTDTQYF. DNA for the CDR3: TGTGCCAGCAAACGGGAGCCTAGCACAGATACGCAGTATTTT.

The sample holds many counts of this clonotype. The chain's CDR3 is CAISDPGLAFFTSSDEQFF. CDR3 nucleotide sequence: TGTGCCATCAGTGACCCGGGACTAGCTTTTTTCACCTCATCCGATGAGCAGTTCTTC. This chain joins TRBV10-3 and TRBJ2-1; 9 bases map to TRBD2. The CDR3 runs 19 residues. The V segment lost 3 bases and the J segment 8 bases; nucleotides outside the gene matches: 20. CDR1 ENHRY and CDR2 SYGVKD come from the germline V gene.

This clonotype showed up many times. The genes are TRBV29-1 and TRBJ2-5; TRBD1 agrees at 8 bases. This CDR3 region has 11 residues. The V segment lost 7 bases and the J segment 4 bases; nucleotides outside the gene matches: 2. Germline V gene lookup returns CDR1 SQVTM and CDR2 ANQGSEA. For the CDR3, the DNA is TGCAGCGGGACAGGGACAGAGACCCAGTACTTC. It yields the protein CSGTGTETQYF.